These 2 T cell receptor beta chains were sequenced from one sample in a study of blood T cell repertoires in COVID-19 (dated by TCRdb to between 2020 and 2021). Library method: the immunoSEQ multiplex PCR assay. The table comes from immuneACCESS by way of TCRdb, which keeps in-frame sequences with V and J called. Part of the clones is missing from these tables; in studies checked, under half for an unresolved V gene and the rest for unknown reasons. For this sample the table gives more than 45,000 clones, of which 85% to 90% were detected only once. The ten largest clones capture more than 6% of the sample. Sequences were obtained from peripheral blood. These receptor sequences come from a human donor with active COVID-19. The donor label of this sample is uncertain.

The V gene is TRBV19, the J gene TRBJ2-2, with D possibly matching TRBD1 (5 bases). This CDR3 has 16 amino acids. V lost 4 bases and J lost 0, with 12 bases in between. Germline CDR1 is LNHDA and CDR2 is SQIVND (reference sequence). The CDR3 protein is CASSTRTSANTGELFF. In DNA form, the CDR3 reads TGTGCCAGTAGTACAAGGACAAGCGCGAACACCGGGGAGCTGTTTTTT. Full variable domain (outside the CDR3, taken from reference TRBV19 and TRBJ2-2): DGGITQSPKYLFRKEGQNVTLSCEQNLNHDAMYWYRQDPGQGLRLIYYSQIVNDFQKGDIAEGYSVSREKKESFPLTVTSAQKNPTAFYLCASSTRTSANTGELFFGEGSRLTVL.

The chain joins TRBV11-3 to TRBJ1-5; possible D gene TRBD1, 5 bases. Germline CDR1 is SGHNT and CDR2 is YENEEA. This CDR3 spans 14 amino acids. V dropped 7 bases and J dropped 3 bases, with 13 bases sitting between them. The CDR3 reads CASTRQLFNQPQHF. CDR3 bases: TGTGCCAGCACCCGACAGCTTTTCAATCAGCCCCAGCATTTT.